The text below deals with one T cell receptor (beta chain). Its cognate antigen has yet to be identified. One base away there is no much larger clone; base qualities are not given. The receptor library was made with RACE. Sequencing instrument: NextSeq 500. During library preparation, unique molecular identifiers were attached to individual cDNA molecules so that TCRs could be counted quantitatively and reproducibly. For every blood RNA sample, sequencing covered both the TCR alpha and TCR beta chains. As for the original processing: A median of about 87,000 TCRs per sample was observed, with a range of 23,224 to 690,600. The Decombinator software suite was used to annotate the V, J and CDR3 of the TCR reads. To make PS versus PT1 abundance plots, every sample was subsampled to the same number of TCRs (28,000). Expanded TCRs were defined as absent before sensitization and observed at least eight times at the 2-week time point. In TCRdb, the public reads were trimmed at Q25 with fastp and aligned with MiXCR, with productive beta chains retained. All rows with the same CDR3 protein become a single entry with the most common DNA and genes. It is TCRdb's table, rather than the study itself, that gives the V and J calls and clone size. The sample records some 380,000 distinct CDR3 sequences, approximately 5.1% of which are singletons. The top ten hold under 3% of the sample.

These data originate in a study of human T cells and chemical hapten exposure (dated by TCRdb to 2020 to 2022). General notes on the study: For sensitization, 2% DPC in acetone was applied to an approximately 2 cm by approximately 2 cm area of upper inner arm skin. Patients additionally received weekly therapeutic DPC doses to the scalp throughout the approximately 22-week study period. Patch testing was performed on the upper back with Finn chambers containing 0.01% DPC, and the patch tests were scored after 6 days according to International Contact Dermatitis Research Group standards. Most of the patients in the cohort were female, and the cohort covered alopecia areata with under or over 50% scalp involvement, alopecia totalis and alopecia universalis. Libraries were pooled for sequencing, and variation in per-sample TCR yields was attributed mainly to small differences in library volumes within the pool. In alopecia patients, the study followed how the peripheral blood TCR repertoire changed in vivo over primary and secondary sensitization to diphenylcyclopropenone (DPC), a hapten. Patient blood was sampled pre-sensitization (week 0) and at 2, 6 and about 24 weeks after DPC sensitization. About 28 alopecia patients gave blood for TCR sequencing at one to four time points (pre-sensitization, 2, 6 and 24 weeks).

On the study overall, not on this receptor specifically: A positive correlation was found between the number of PT1 expanded TCRs and patch test score, with significance reached at thresholds 8, 16 and 32 but not 4. Compared with pre-sensitization or healthy control sets, expanded TCRs formed significantly more large CDR3 similarity clusters, which is consistent with antigen-driven responses. After repeated subsampling, the strength of the expansion versus patch-test correlation and the threshold at which it became significant changed. All patients had alopecia, a presumed autoimmune disease, so their immune response might differ from that of healthy individuals. The number of TCRs above 1 in 1000 frequency did not change with DPC sensitization; there was no evidence of global repertoire structure alterations.

As encoded in the germline V gene, CDR1 is MNHEY while CDR2 is SVGAGI. Spanning cysteine to phenylalanine, the CDR3 consists of 11 amino acids. Only CDR3 DNA is held: 33 bases, read in frame from base 1. Read against the paper, the sample's time point label means: patch test 1, 2 weeks after DPC sensitization. The sample's treatment or condition label is to be understood as: therapeutic diphenylcyclopropenone sensitization with weekly scalp DPC. At each patch-test visit, blood was drawn before the patch test was applied. To be eligible, patients had to be aged 18 to 70, diagnosed with alopecia and judged suitable for DPC therapy, while pregnant patients were excluded. Total RNA was extracted from unfractionated whole blood collected in Tempus Blood RNA tubes.

The source is a woman aged 45-59 years with alopecia areata. Some clones in this sample may be carry-over from other donors' samples. This chain is built from TRBV6-5 and TRBJ2-1; tentative D gene TRBD2, with 5 bases matching. Sequenced here: whole blood, sampled in connection with sensitization to the hapten diphenylcyclopropenone (DPC). The CDR3 corresponds to CVTRGYNEQFF. The DNA sequence follows: TGTGTCACCAGAGGGTACAATGAGCAGTTCTTC.